The 24 T cell receptor beta chains presented below share a single source sample, sequenced in a study of cytomegalovirus exposure and HLA in healthy donors. Profiled with immunoSEQ multiplex PCR; TCRdb holds only in-frame clones, not every one. Of about 98,000 clones detected, 70% to 90% appear once; the ten largest clones hold about 4%. Sequencing used PBMCs. These receptors originate from a woman in her 30s in good health and CMV-seronegative.

This clone was found once. The chain has TRBV7-8 and TRBJ2-2; 7 bases are shared with TRBD1. With 6 bases clipped from V and 4 bases from J, the junction kept 2 bases outside the gene matches. The germline gives CDR1 SGHVS, CDR2 FQNEAQ. This CDR3 has 13 residues. The CDR3 reads CASSSGGTGELFF. Here the CDR3 DNA reads TGTGCCAGCAGTTCAGGGGGCACCGGGGAGCTGTTTTTT.

J is TRBJ2-3 and V is TRBV10-3; a possible D gene is TRBD2 (6 bases). Between the trimmed V and J ends, which lost 4 bases and 5 bases, there was a span of 13 bases. CDR1 and CDR2 (germline): ENHRY, SYGVKD. The CDR3 has 14 residues. The CDR3 nucleotides are TGTGCCATCAGTGGGGGGGAGTGGGAAGATACGCAGTATTTT. Translated: CAISGGEWEDTQYF.

The chain carries TRBV29-1 and TRBJ2-7, with D tentatively TRBD2 (5 bases). The V and J ends lost 6 bases and 4 bases respectively, with 16 bases between them. Germline assignment: CDR1 SQVTM and CDR2 ANQGSEA. This CDR3 region has 13 residues. The CDR3 spells CSVVRVGEYEQYF. CDR3 bases: TGCAGCGTCGTCCGCGTCGGGGAATACGAGCAGTACTTC.

The J gene is TRBJ2-1, the V gene TRBV7-3, with 7 bases that match TRBD1. The V and J ends lost 4 bases and 9 bases, in that order; junction bases with no gene match: 6. This CDR3 has 13 amino acids. The V gene's germline CDR1 is SGHTA and CDR2 FQGTGA. This chain's CDR3 is CASSSDRVGEQFF. In DNA form, the CDR3 reads TGTGCCAGCAGCTCTGACAGGGTGGGTGAGCAGTTCTTC.

This chain links TRBV10-3 with TRBJ2-5, with 8 nucleotides matching TRBD2. There are 14 residues in the CDR3. CDR1 ENHRY and CDR2 SYGVKD come from the germline V gene. The ends lost 9 bases at V and 5 bases at J; junction bases unmatched: 11. Here the CDR3 DNA reads TGTGCCATAGCAGCGGGAGCGCTCGGGGAGACCCAGTACTTC. The encoded protein is CAIAAGALGETQYF.

This clone was seen just once. The chain is built from TRBV19 and TRBJ2-7; 8 positions match TRBD2. Germline loops: CDR1 LNHDA, CDR2 SQIVND (reference sequence). This CDR3 contains 14 residues. The V and J ends lost 9 bases and 2 bases, in that order; junction bases with no gene match: 9. CDR3 coding DNA: TGTGCCAGCGGAATCGGGCGGGGGGCCTACGAGCAGTACTTC. This codes for CASGIGRGAYEQYF. The whole variable domain, filled in from reference TRBV19 and TRBJ2-7, reads DGGITQSPKYLFRKEGQNVTLSCEQNLNHDAMYWYRQDPGQGLRLIYYSQIVNDFQKGDIAEGYSVSREKKESFPLTVTSAQKNPTAFYLCASGIGRGAYEQYFGPGTRLTVT.

This clone showed up just a few times. This chain connects TRBV28 to TRBJ1-2; TRBD1 agrees at 7 bases. In germline, CDR1 is MDHEN, CDR2 SYDVKM. V lost 2 bases to trimming and J lost 2 bases; unmatched junction nucleotides: 5. The CDR3 length is 15 residues. The CDR3 DNA follows: TGTGCCAGCAGTTTAACCCTGGGACAGAACTATGGCTACACCTTC. Its protein is CASSLTLGQNYGYTF.

This chain joins TRBV25-1 and TRBJ2-7, with D possibly being TRBD1 (5 bases). Per the germline V gene, CDR1 is MGHDK and CDR2 is SYGVNS. Trimming left V 3 bases short and J 2 bases short, with 8 bases between. This CDR3 has 13 residues. CDR3 coding DNA: TGTGCCAGCAGTGACCCAGGGACCTACGAGCAGTACTTC. It translates to CASSDPGTYEQYF.

This clone was detected once. V gene TRBV4-1 combines with J gene TRBJ2-1; possibly TRBD1 for D (5 bases). CDR3 length: 11 amino acids. Germline values: CDR1 MGHRA, CDR2 YSYEKL. V dropped 4 bases and J dropped 10 bases, with 8 bases sitting between them. The CDR3 nucleotides are TGCGCCAGCAGCCTGGACACCGAGCAGTTCTTC. As protein: CASSLDTEQFF.

The CDR3 loop is CASAWLRGTTNEKLFF. CDR3 nucleotides: TGTGCTAGTGCTTGGTTAAGGGGGACAACTAATGAAAAACTGTTTTTT. The chain joins TRBV12-5 to TRBJ1-4; tentatively, D is TRBD1 (6 bases). Germline CDR1 LGHNT, CDR2 FRNRAP. The CDR3 totals 16 residues. Trimming stripped 7 bases from V and 0 bases from J, with 15 bases between.

V is TRBV11-1 and J is TRBJ2-7; TRBD1 matches 8 bases. In germline, CDR1 is SGHAT, CDR2 FQDESV (reference sequence). After removal of 5 bases from V and 3 bases from J, the junction contained 6 bases not matched to a gene. The CDR3 runs 14 residues. This CDR3 is CASSAQGALYEQYF. The CDR3 DNA reads as TGTGCCAGCAGCGCTCAGGGGGCCCTCTACGAGCAGTACTTC.

This chain uses TRBV28 with TRBJ1-2; D is unresolved. The ends were cut back, 3 bases at V and 3 bases at J, with 5 bases in the middle. This CDR3 is built from 12 residues. Looked up from germline, CDR1 is MDHEN and CDR2 is SYDVKM. CDR3 sequence (DNA): TGTGCCAGCAGTTTCCAGGACTATGGCTACACCTTC. Encoded protein: CASSFQDYGYTF.

This chain connects TRBV19 to TRBJ1-4; 10 bases map to TRBD1. The CDR3 has 15 residues. Germline V gives CDR1 LNHDA, CDR2 SQIVND (reference sequence). Trimming at V came to 7 bases and at J to 5 bases, leaving 7 bases not matched to a gene. CDR3: CASKRQGASNEKLFF. The DNA of the CDR3 is TGTGCCAGTAAGAGACAGGGGGCCTCAAATGAAAAACTGTTTTTT.

The V call is TRBV30, the J call TRBJ1-2, with a weak D call TRBD1 (5 bases). This CDR3 spans 14 amino acids. Germline V gene lookup returns CDR1 GTSNPN and CDR2 SVGIG (reference sequence). Deletions cut 8 bases from V and 8 bases from J, with 24 bases between. The CDR3 reads CAGGGPWTLWGYTF. CDR3 in DNA: TGTGCCGGGGGGGGTCCGTGGACACTATGGGGCTACACCTTC.

The J gene is TRBJ2-2, the V gene TRBV12-5; D unclear. Germline assignment: CDR1 LGHNT and CDR2 FRNRAP. This CDR3 comprises 15 residues. Trimming pared 5 bases from V and 3 bases from J, leaving 13 bases between. CDR3: CASGPPWPYTGELFF. The CDR3 DNA reads TGTGCTAGTGGTCCTCCGTGGCCTTACACCGGGGAGCTGTTTTTT.

The chain joins TRBV7-2 to TRBJ2-7; 9 nucleotides align to TRBD1. Germline CDR1 is SGHTA and CDR2 is FQGNSA. CDR3 length: 14 residues. J was trimmed by 2 bases and V by 5 bases; bases with no gene match: 4. This CDR3 is CASSPRQGAYEQYF. The CDR3 bases are TGTGCCAGCAGCCCCCGACAGGGGGCCTACGAGCAGTACTTC.

The rearrangement links TRBV19 to TRBJ1-5, with D unresolved. V was trimmed by 6 bases and J by 1 base, leaving 13 bases between them. The CDR3 contains 15 residues. CDR1 and CDR2 (germline): LNHDA, SQIVND (reference sequence). CDR3 nucleotide sequence: TGTGCCAGTAGGAGAGTACCACGAAGCAATCAGCCCCAGCATTTT. Translating it yields CASRRVPRSNQPQHF.

This chain connects TRBV19 to TRBJ2-1; the match to TRBD2 covers 10 bases. Per germline, CDR1 LNHDA and CDR2 SQIVND (reference sequence). V shed 8 bases and J 5 bases; nucleotides not matched to a gene: 9. There are 15 residues in the CDR3. The DNA for the CDR3 is TGTGCCAGTGAAGACTGGACTAGCGGTAACAATGAGCAGTTCTTC. This translates into CASEDWTSGNNEQFF.

The V call is TRBV6-4, the J call TRBJ2-5; 7 nucleotides agree with TRBD2. This CDR3 contains 14 residues. V lost 8 bases to trimming and J lost 5 bases; unmatched junction nucleotides: 11. Looked up from germline, CDR1 is MRHNA and CDR2 is SNTAGT. Written as DNA, the CDR3 is TGTGCCAGCCAGGTTACTAGCGACGGGGAGACCCAGTACTTC. Translation gives CASQVTSDGETQYF.

The chain joins TRBV18 to TRBJ2-3; TRBD1 matches at 7 bases. CDR1 is KGHSH, CDR2 LQKENI, per germline. V dropped 8 bases and J dropped 3; count of bases not matched to a gene: 8. The CDR3 spans 14 residues. CDR3 nucleotides: TGTGCCAGCGTAAACAGGGGCGGGACAGATACGCAGTATTTT. Protein product: CASVNRGGTDTQYF.

The genes are TRBV28 and TRBJ1-4; D gene ambiguous. The CDR3 is 15 amino acids. Trimming cost V 0 bases and J 0 bases, with 5 bases left between them. Germline V lookup: CDR1 MDHEN, CDR2 SYDVKM. The CDR3 coding sequence is TGTGCCAGCAGTTTATGGGCAACAACTAATGAAAAACTGTTTTTT. Amino acid sequence: CASSLWATTNEKLFF.

The V gene is TRBV29-1, the J gene TRBJ2-3; D not certain. V lost 5 bases to trimming and J lost 2 bases, with 8 bases between them. This CDR3 has 12 amino acids. CDR1 is SQVTM and CDR2 is ANQGSEA in the germline V gene. The CDR3 reads CSVPYLTDTQYF. The DNA of the CDR3 is TGCAGCGTTCCTTATCTCACAGATACGCAGTATTTT.

The chain has TRBV10-3 and TRBJ1-2; a weak D match, TRBD1 (5 bases). The V end was cut by 8 bases, the J end by 7 bases, with 23 bases between. This CDR3 is 15 amino acids long. Germline V CDR1 and CDR2: ENHRY, SYGVKD. The CDR3 DNA follows: TGTGCCATCTGGAGGGCAGGAGGGGCCCAGGGTGGCTACACCTTC. It specifies CAIWRAGGAQGGYTF.

Only a few counts were recorded for this clone. The chain carries TRBV2 and TRBJ1-6; D might be TRBD1 (6 bases). The CDR3 is 15 residues long. Germline CDR1 and CDR2: SNHLY and FYNNEI. Trimming removed 8 bases at V and 5 bases at J, with 16 bases between. Here the CDR3 DNA reads TGTGCCAGCCGTAACAGGGCTGGGGATAATTCACCCCTCCACTTT. It codes for CASRNRAGDNSPLHF.